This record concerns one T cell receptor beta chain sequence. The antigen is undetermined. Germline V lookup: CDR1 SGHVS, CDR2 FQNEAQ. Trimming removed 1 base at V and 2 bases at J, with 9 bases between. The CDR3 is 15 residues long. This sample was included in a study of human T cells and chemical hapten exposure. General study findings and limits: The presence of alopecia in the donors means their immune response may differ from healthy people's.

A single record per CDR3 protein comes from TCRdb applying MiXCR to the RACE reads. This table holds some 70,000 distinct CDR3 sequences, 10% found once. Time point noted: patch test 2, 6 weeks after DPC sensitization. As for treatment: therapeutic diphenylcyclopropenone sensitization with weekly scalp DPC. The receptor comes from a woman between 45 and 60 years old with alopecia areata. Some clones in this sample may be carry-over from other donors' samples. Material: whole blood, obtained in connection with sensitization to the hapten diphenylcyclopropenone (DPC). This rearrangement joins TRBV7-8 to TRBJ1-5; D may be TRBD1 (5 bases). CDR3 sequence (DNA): TGTGCCAGCAGCTTAGTCAGGGAAGGCAATCAGCCCCAGCATTTT. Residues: CASSLVREGNQPQHF.